This TCR beta chain was recorded in a study of control samples from healthy donors and cancer patients. Here immunoSEQ multiplex PCR was the method, and the copy in TCRdb shows in-frame clones only, minus some. This sample has 400,000 to 500,000 clones, with around 90% found just once. Germline CDR1 reads LGHDT; CDR2 reads YNNKEL (reference sequence). V lost 0 bases to trimming and J lost 0 bases, with 22 bases between them. The CDR3 sequence is 20 residues long. The sequenced sample was PBMCs. This chain joins TRBV3-1 (or the pseudogene TRBV3-2) and TRBJ2-3, with D possibly TRBD2 on 7 matching bases. The receptor was derived from a man aged 35 to 55 with head and neck cancer. CDR3 coding DNA: TGTGCCAGCAGCCAAGATGGGCGCTCTATAGGGGGAGGGAGCACAGATACGCAGTATTTT. It specifies CASSQDGRSIGGGSTDTQYF.